This is a list of T cell receptor beta chains from one sample in a study of beta chain features in type 1 diabetes. TCRdb keeps only in-frame clones here, not all; method: immunoSEQ multiplex PCR. The sample contains roughly 350,000 clones, over 8.5% of which appear only once. Sequencing was performed on central memory CD4+ T cells from blood. The receptors were sampled from a man aged 25 to 45 with type 1 diabetes. CDR3s include the opening cysteine and the closing phenylalanine or tryptophan. Each record gives: D gene, J gene, V gene, clone size, CDR3 protein, CDR3 DNA. A D gene is named only where the DNA matches it firmly. Part of the rows lack a size; the others show once, few, many or a class for expanded clones.

>NA|TRBJ1-2|TRBV4-2|NA
CASSPSRDYGYTF
TGTGCCAGCAGCCCATCCCGGGACTATGGCTACACCTTC
>NA|TRBJ1-5|TRBV7-8|NA
CASSSTSNQPQHF
TGTGCCAGCAGCTCCACTAGCAATCAGCCCCAGCATTTT
>TRBD2|TRBJ2-7|TRBV4-2|NA
CASSQDPSGRENEQYF
TGTGCCAGCAGCCAAGATCCTAGCGGGAGGGAGAACGAGCAGTACTTC
>NA|TRBJ2-1|TRBV19|few
CATCARSYNEQFF
TGTGCCACCTGCGCGAGGTCCTACAATGAGCAGTTCTTC
>TRBD1|TRBJ2-7|TRBV7-2|many
CASSGMGQGNQQYF
TGTGCCAGCAGCGGGATGGGACAGGGGAACCAGCAGTACTTC
>NA|TRBJ1-1|TRBV7-9|few
CASSRLTGSTEAFF
TGTGCCAGCAGCCGCCTAACAGGGAGCACTGAAGCTTTCTTT
>TRBD2|TRBJ2-5|TRBV10-3|few
CAIATSGMETQYF
TGTGCCATCGCGACTAGCGGGATGGAGACCCAGTACTTC
>TRBD2|TRBJ2-1|TRBV7-9|few
CASSLGTSKTNEQFF
TGTGCCAGCAGCTTAGGGACTAGCAAAACCAATGAGCAGTTCTTC
>NA|TRBJ1-5|TRBV27|NA
CATRAGSNSNQPQHF
TGTGCCACTAGGGCCGGCTCTAATAGCAATCAGCCCCAGCATTTT
>NA|TRBJ1-1|TRBV6-5|NA
CASSYVIQTEAFF
TGTGCCAGCAGTTACGTTATCCAAACTGAAGCTTTCTTT
>TRBD1|TRBJ1-5|TRBV28|NA
CASSTGTGVQPQHF
TGTGCCAGCAGTACCGGGACAGGGGTTCAGCCCCAGCATTTT
>TRBD1|TRBJ2-3|TRBV5-6|many
CASSFPGQGDTQYF
TGTGCCAGCAGCTTTCCGGGACAGGGGGATACGCAGTATTTT
>NA|TRBJ1-1|TRBV6-1|NA
CASKISAEGGTEAFF
TGTGCCAGCAAAATCTCGGCAGAGGGGGGCACTGAAGCTTTCTTT
>TRBD2|TRBJ2-1|TRBV7-2|few
CASSPQGGQGEQFF
TGTGCCAGCAGCCCCCAGGGAGGGCAAGGTGAGCAGTTCTTC
>TRBD2|TRBJ2-2|TRBV27|NA
CASRGTSVYTGELFF
TGTGCCAGCAGGGGGACTAGCGTATACACCGGGGAGCTGTTTTTT
>NA|TRBJ2-7|TRBV7-2|many
CASSSSTGNEQYF
TGTGCCAGCAGCAGTAGTACCGGAAACGAGCAGTACTTC
>NA|TRBJ2-3|TRBV15|few
CATSREAAGSTDTQYF
TGTGCCACCAGCAGAGAGGCGGCGGGTAGCACAGATACGCAGTATTTT
>NA|TRBJ1-2|TRBV28|NA
CASSTYYGYTF
TGTGCCAGCAGTACCTACTATGGCTACACCTTC
>NA|TRBJ2-7|TRBV7-2|few
CASSLNGGVQYEQYF
TGTGCCAGCAGCTTAAATGGCGGGGTACAGTACGAGCAGTACTTC
>NA|TRBJ1-3|TRBV7-9|NA
CASSPLEGTIYF
TGTGCCAGCAGCCCCCTCGAGGGCACCATATATTTT
>NA|TRBJ2-4|TRBV25-1|NA
CASSEGIGALSKNIQYF
TGTGCCAGCAGCGAAGGTATAGGGGCCCTCTCCAAAAACATTCAGTACTTC
>TRBD1|TRBJ1-5|TRBV15|NA
CATSREGQGGQPQHF
TGTGCCACCAGCAGAGAAGGACAGGGCGGACAGCCCCAGCATTTT
>NA|TRBJ2-7|TRBV19|NA
CASSIKGNSKSSSYEQYF
TGTGCCAGTAGTATCAAGGGGAACAGCAAAAGTTCCTCCTACGAGCAGTACTTC